The 22 T cell receptor beta chains reported below all come from one sample, sequenced in a study of T cell responses to AZD1222 COVID-19 vaccine. Clones were sequenced by immunoSEQ multiplex PCR, and TCRdb holds only the in-frame ones, with some missing. The table records 65,000 to 85,000 clones, more than 70% of them present only once. This sample comprised peripheral blood, obtained 28 days after the second dose of the MenACWY control vaccine. These receptors were collected from an adult who received the MenACWY meningococcal vaccine as a control.

This clone has only a few counts. The rearrangement joins TRBV19 to TRBJ1-5; D is unresolved. V was pared by 5 bases and J by 0 bases, with 5 bases between. The CDR3 has 13 residues. Germline V gives CDR1 LNHDA, CDR2 SQIVND (reference sequence). CDR3 sequence: CASSLSSNQPQHF. The CDR3 DNA sequence: TGTGCCAGTAGTCTGAGTAGCAATCAGCCCCAGCATTTT.

The chain joins TRBV12-5 to TRBJ2-3; D may correspond to TRBD1 or TRBD2 (6 bases each). V shed 1 base and J shed 1 base, with 18 bases lying between them. CDR1 is LGHNT, CDR2 FRNRAP, per germline. The CDR3 contains 18 residues. The DNA of the CDR3 is TGTGCTAGTGGTTTGGGGGGTTGGGGGGCCAGTGGCACAGATACGCAGTATTTT. Amino acids: CASGLGGWGASGTDTQYF.

The chain employs TRBV7-6 and TRBJ1-2; D ambiguous. The CDR3 sequence is 13 residues long. The germline V gene encodes CDR1 SGHVS and CDR2 FNYEAQ. Trimming cost V 1 base and J 4 bases, with 7 bases left between them. DNA for the CDR3: TGTGCCAGCAGCTTAGACAGCACCTATGGCTACACCTTC. Translating it yields CASSLDSTYGYTF.

The rearrangement uses TRBV12-3 or TRBV12-4 and TRBJ1-1, with D unresolved. This CDR3 has 13 amino acids. V lost 7 bases, J lost 1 base, and 10 bases lay in between. CDR3 bases: TGTGCCAGCACCACACAGTGGAACACTGAAGCTTTCTTT. Protein: CASTTQWNTEAFF.

This chain connects TRBV7-6 to TRBJ1-2; TRBD1 matches at 7 bases. Germline V gene data show CDR1 as SGHVS and CDR2 as FNYEAQ. The J segment lost 1 base and the V segment lost 5 bases, leaving 4 bases of the junction unmatched. This CDR3 comprises 14 residues. The CDR3 DNA reads TGTGCCAGCAGCCGGGACAGAGATAACTATGGCTACACCTTC. As protein: CASSRDRDNYGYTF.

V usage is TRBV18 and J usage is TRBJ2-3, with a weak D call TRBD1 (6 bases). The CDR3 covers 14 residues. The V end lost 4 bases, the J end lost 2 bases, and 10 bases lay between the germline ends. Germline V CDR1 and CDR2: KGHSH, LQKENI. The CDR3 is CASSRGDNTDTQYF. CDR3 nucleotide sequence: TGTGCCAGCTCACGAGGGGACAACACAGATACGCAGTATTTT.

This chain links TRBV5-6 with TRBJ1-2; no definite D call. Trimming left V 0 bases short and J 8 bases short, with 11 bases between. The V gene's germline CDR1 is SGHDT and CDR2 YYEEEE. The CDR3 length is 13 residues. The CDR3 protein is CASSLATGGGYTF. The CDR3 coding sequence is TGTGCCAGCAGCTTGGCTACGGGCGGCGGCTACACCTTC.

The chain has TRBV28 and TRBJ1-2; a weak D match, TRBD1 (6 bases). Looked up from germline, CDR1 is MDHEN and CDR2 is SYDVKM. The V end was cut by 8 bases, the J end by 3 bases, with 7 bases between. CDR3 length equals 11 residues. CDR3 region: CASGGYYGYTF. In DNA, the CDR3 is TGTGCCAGCGGGGGCTACTATGGCTACACCTTC.

This chain connects TRBV6-5 to TRBJ2-5; no reliable D call. The germline gives CDR1 MNHEY, CDR2 SVGAGI. V lost 7 bases and J lost 5, with 14 bases in between. The CDR3 has 13 residues. The CDR3: CASNPFGRETQYF. The CDR3 DNA follows: TGTGCCAGCAACCCCTTTGGTAGGGAGACCCAGTACTTC.

The chain links TRBV9 to TRBJ2-3; D gene unclear. Trimming stripped 3 bases from V and 2 bases from J, with 10 bases between. The CDR3 is 14 residues long. Looked up from germline, CDR1 is SGDLS and CDR2 is YYNGEE. CDR3 sequence (DNA): TGTGCCAGCAGCGGTAACTGGAACACAGATACGCAGTATTTT. Protein: CASSGNWNTDTQYF.

This clone was seen only a few times. The chain is built from TRBV30 and TRBJ2-5; D is unresolved. V was cut by 0 bases and J by 4 bases, with 9 bases left in between. Germline V gives CDR1 GTSNPN, CDR2 SVGIG (reference sequence). CDR3 length: 13 residues. The chain's CDR3 is CAWSVFDGETQYF. In DNA, the CDR3 is TGTGCCTGGAGTGTTTTCGACGGAGAGACCCAGTACTTC.

This clone showed up just a few times. The rearrangement uses TRBV28 and TRBJ1-1, with 8 positions matching TRBD1. V gave up 8 bases and J gave up 4 bases; unmatched junction bases: 9. Looked up from germline, CDR1 is MDHEN and CDR2 is SYDVKM. The CDR3 extends over 14 amino acids. CDR3 sequence: CASGPQGVSTEAFF. CDR3 sequence (DNA): TGTGCCAGCGGGCCACAGGGGGTTAGCACTGAAGCTTTCTTT. Supplemented by reference TRBV28 and TRBJ1-1, the full variable domain reads DVKVTQSSRYLVKRTGEKVFLECVQDMDHENMFWYRQDPGLGLRLIYFSYDVKMKEKGDIPEGYSVSREKKERFSLILESASTNQTSMYLCASGPQGVSTEAFFGQGTRLTVV.

The chain uses TRBV14 and TRBJ1-1; possibly TRBD1 for D (5 bases). Trimming left V 5 bases short and J 4 bases short, with 14 bases between. CDR1 and CDR2 from the germline V gene are SGHDN and FVKESK. This CDR3 spans 14 amino acids. The CDR3 DNA is TGTGCCAGCAGCTCACTCGGGGGAGGCACTGAAGCTTTCTTT. Amino acid sequence: CASSSLGGGTEAFF.

This clone was observed a few times. The V and J genes are TRBV19 and TRBJ2-1, with 8 bases lining up with TRBD2. This CDR3 region has 15 residues. The V and J ends lost 5 bases and 3 bases, in that order; junction bases with no gene match: 6. Germline assignment: CDR1 LNHDA and CDR2 SQIVND (reference sequence). In DNA form, the CDR3 reads TGTGCCAGTAGTCGTGGCGGGGGGAACTACAATGAGCAGTTCTTC. Encoded protein: CASSRGGGNYNEQFF.

The chain carries TRBV10-3 and TRBJ1-6; tentatively, D is TRBD1 (5 bases). Germline CDR1 and CDR2: ENHRY and SYGVKD. The ends were cut back, 9 bases at V and 7 bases at J, with 13 bases in the middle. The CDR3 consists of 13 residues. CDR3 amino acids: CAMTDSQNSPLHF. CDR3 DNA sequence: TGTGCCATGACTGACAGCCAGAATTCACCCCTCCACTTT.

The V call is TRBV4-1, the J call TRBJ2-2; 9 bases match TRBD2. CDR1 and CDR2 (germline): MGHRA, YSYEKL. Trimming removed 3 bases from V and 6 bases from J; junction bases left unmatched: 5. The CDR3 sequence is 15 residues long. The CDR3 DNA follows: TGCGCCAGCAGCCAGACTCGCGGGGGGGCCGGGGAGCTGTTTTTT. It translates to CASSQTRGGAGELFF.

The chain recombines TRBV3-1 (or the pseudogene TRBV3-2) with TRBJ1-1; 9 bases map to TRBD1. Per the germline V gene, CDR1 is LGHDT and CDR2 is YNNKEL (reference sequence). Trimming took 5 bases from V and 3 from J; bases not matched to a gene: 7. The CDR3 has 15 amino acids. The CDR3: CASSFRDRVDTEAFF. In DNA, the CDR3 is TGTGCCAGCAGCTTCCGGGACAGGGTCGACACTGAAGCTTTCTTT.

In this sample, this clone turned up once. The gene calls are TRBV3-1 (or the pseudogene TRBV3-2) and TRBJ2-2; TRBD1 matches at 9 bases. There are 15 residues in the CDR3. The germline gives CDR1 LGHDT, CDR2 YNNKEL (reference sequence). V lost 4 bases, J lost 6 bases, and 6 bases stayed unmatched. The CDR3 DNA follows: TGTGCCAGCAGCCCCGGGACAGGGCCTGCCGGGGAGCTGTTTTTT. Encoded protein: CASSPGTGPAGELFF.

The chain is built from TRBV6-5 and TRBJ1-1, with D uncertain. V dropped 10 bases and J dropped 0 bases, with 15 bases sitting between them. The CDR3 length is 14 residues. Germline-derived CDR1 and CDR2 are MNHEY and SVGAGI. The CDR3 reads CATRFMFLNTEAFF. The CDR3, as DNA: TGTGCCACCCGCTTCATGTTTTTGAACACTGAAGCTTTCTTT.

The chain joins TRBV18 to TRBJ1-2; possible D gene TRBD1, 5 bases. V was pared by 0 bases and J by 9 bases, with 14 bases between. The CDR3 spans 14 residues. Germline values: CDR1 KGHSH, CDR2 LQKENI. The CDR3 spells CASSPPAGRMSYTF. In nucleotides, the CDR3 is TGTGCCAGCTCACCACCGGCAGGGAGAATGAGCTACACCTTC.

J is TRBJ2-7 and V is TRBV28; D is uncertain. The V gene lost 6 bases and the J gene lost 4 bases, with 19 bases spanning the gap. Germline values: CDR1 MDHEN, CDR2 SYDVKM. There are 15 residues in the CDR3. CDR3 amino acids: CASSTSYGQQYEQYF. In DNA, the CDR3 is TGTGCCAGCAGCACCTCTTACGGGCAGCAATACGAGCAGTACTTC.

The chain combines TRBV6-5 with TRBJ1-6; a weak D match, TRBD1 (5 bases). Germline CDR1 is MNHEY and CDR2 is SVGAGI. This CDR3 contains 12 residues. V was pared by 0 bases and J by 13 bases, with 7 bases between. CDR3 amino acids: CASSYSEGPLHF. The CDR3 bases are TGTGCCAGCAGTTACTCGGAGGGGCCCCTCCACTTT.